This entry lists 32 T cell receptor beta chains sequenced from one sample in a study of cytomegalovirus exposure and HLA in healthy donors. A multiplex PCR was run with 60 Vbeta primers and 13 Jbeta primers. Data came from immunoSEQ multiplex PCR; TCRdb stores just in-frame clones and leaves some out. Altogether over 250,000 clones are present, roughly 90% being singletons, with the ten largest covering almost 4%. The source material was PBMCs. The receptors originated from a man aged 35 to 55 in good health and CMV-seropositive.

The chain uses TRBV27 and TRBJ2-7; TRBD1 matches at 9 bases. V lost 4 bases and J lost 6; bases outside the gene matches: 4. The CDR3 has 13 residues. CDR1 and CDR2 from the germline V gene are MNHEY and SMNVEV (reference sequence). The CDR3 region is CASSSTDRGEQYF. The CDR3 region has the DNA TGTGCCAGCAGTTCCACGGACAGGGGCGAGCAGTACTTC.

This chain joins TRBV4-1 and TRBJ2-2; 8 bases map to TRBD1. The CDR3 length is 18 residues. V was clipped by 0 bases and J by 7 bases; unmatched bases: 13. Germline lookup yields CDR1 MGHRA and CDR2 YSYEKL. The CDR3 sequence: CASSQDKATRGQDGELFF. The CDR3 DNA sequence: TGCGCCAGCAGCCAAGATAAAGCCACCAGGGGGCAAGACGGGGAGCTGTTTTTT.

V usage is TRBV27 and J usage is TRBJ1-1, with 7 bases that match TRBD1. Germline V lookup: CDR1 MNHEY, CDR2 SMNVEV (reference sequence). With 2 bases clipped from V and 4 bases from J, the junction kept 7 bases outside the gene matches. CDR3 size: 15 residues. The CDR3 loop reads CASSLGWTGTTEAFF. The CDR3 nucleotides are TGTGCCAGCAGTTTAGGTTGGACAGGTACCACTGAAGCTTTCTTT.

V is TRBV19 and J is TRBJ2-1; 9 bases match TRBD2. CDR1 is LNHDA and CDR2 is SQIVND in the germline V gene (reference sequence). The trim removed 2 bases at V and 5 bases at J, leaving 13 bases unmatched. CDR3 length: 18 residues. The CDR3 region is CASSINVAGVTVHNEQFF. The CDR3 nucleotides read TGTGCCAGTAGTATAAATGTAGCGGGAGTTACCGTCCACAATGAGCAGTTCTTC.

This chain joins TRBV4-1 and TRBJ2-2; 14 positions agree with TRBD2. Germline loops: CDR1 MGHRA, CDR2 YSYEKL. This CDR3 is built from 17 residues. Unmatched junction bases numbered 9, after V lost 5 bases and J lost 7 bases. CDR3 bases: TGCGCCAGCAGCTCTCCGGGACTAGCGGGAGAGATCGGGGAGCTGTTTTTT. Protein sequence: CASSSPGLAGEIGELFF.

The chain combines TRBV7-3 with TRBJ2-2; no firm D call. Germline assignment: CDR1 SGHTA and CDR2 FQGTGA. CDR3 length: 14 residues. V was shortened by 2 bases and J by 0 bases, with 4 bases between the two germline ends. The CDR3: CASSLYTNTGELFF. The CDR3 bases are TGTGCCAGCAGCTTATACACGAACACCGGGGAGCTGTTTTTT.

This clone was seen only once. CDR3 sequence reads: CASSLGGLARTYEQYF. The CDR3 coding sequence is TGCGCCAGCAGCTTGGGGGGACTAGCGAGAACCTACGAGCAGTACTTC. V is TRBV5-1 and J is TRBJ2-7; 10 bases are shared with TRBD2. V gave up 0 bases and J gave up 2 bases; unmatched junction bases: 5. CDR1 and CDR2 from the germline V gene are SGHRS and YFSETQ. There are 16 residues in the CDR3.

This chain uses TRBV7-6 with TRBJ2-1; 15 bases line up with TRBD2. Trimming cost V 4 bases and J 7 bases; bases outside gene matches: 8. CDR1 and CDR2 from the germline V gene are SGHVS and FNYEAQ. CDR3 size: 17 residues. The CDR3 region has the DNA TGTGCCAGCAGCTCGGGACTAGCGGGGGGCATTGGAAATGAGCAGTTCTTC. Its translation is CASSSGLAGGIGNEQFF.

The V and J genes are TRBV21-1 and TRBJ1-1; the table's D call, TRBD1, was not checked against the DNA. TRBV21-1 is flagged as a pseudogene. The CDR3 is 13 amino acids. The CDR3 DNA follows: TGTGCCAGCACCGAGGGACAAAACACTGAAGCTTTCTTT. Translated: CASTEGQNTEAFF.

This clone was detected once. The chain employs TRBV27 and TRBJ2-2, with TRBD2 matching 8 bases. This CDR3 spans 16 amino acids. V gave up 1 base and J gave up 2 bases; unmatched junction bases: 3. From germline, CDR1 is MNHEY and CDR2 SMNVEV (reference sequence). The CDR3 region is CASSLWAGGNTGELFF. CDR3 DNA sequence: TGTGCCAGCAGTTTATGGGCGGGAGGCAACACCGGGGAGCTGTTTTTT.

This clone has a handful of counts. The CDR3 sequence: CASSLTSGSADTQYF. The CDR3 DNA follows: TGTGCCAGCAGTTTGACTAGCGGGAGCGCAGATACGCAGTATTTT. The chain has TRBV6-4 and TRBJ2-3; 12 nucleotides agree with TRBD2. The CDR3 extends over 15 amino acids. V lost 5 bases to trimming and J lost 4 bases; unmatched junction nucleotides: 4. The germline V gene has CDR1 MRHNA and CDR2 SNTAGT.

J is TRBJ2-1 and V is TRBV10-3; 11 bases are shared with TRBD2. The germline CDR1 and CDR2 sequences are ENHRY and SYGVKD. The V segment lost 10 bases and the J segment 0 bases; nucleotides outside the gene matches: 11. This CDR3 spans 17 amino acids. In DNA form, the CDR3 reads TGTGCCAGCTCTAGCGGGGGGACCCTCTCCTCCTACAATGAGCAGTTCTTC. It codes for CASSSGGTLSSYNEQFF.

The chain couples TRBV5-6 to TRBJ2-7; D not resolved. Trimming took 4 bases from V and 3 from J, leaving 14 bases between them. Looked up from germline, CDR1 is SGHDT and CDR2 is YYEEEE. The CDR3 covers 14 residues. The CDR3 here is CASSTHSPGYEQYF. The DNA of the CDR3 is TGTGCCAGCAGCACCCACAGCCCCGGCTACGAGCAGTACTTC.

The chain employs TRBV4-1 and TRBJ2-7; maybe TRBD1 (6 bases). The V end lost 0 bases, the J end lost 2 bases, and 11 bases lay between the germline ends. This CDR3 contains 15 residues. CDR1 and CDR2 (germline): MGHRA, YSYEKL. The CDR3 nucleotides are TGCGCCAGCAGCCAAGAAGAGGCAGGGGCCTACGAGCAGTACTTC. It translates to CASSQEEAGAYEQYF.

The chain combines TRBV28 with TRBJ1-2; D call uncertain. This CDR3 has 12 amino acids. V was trimmed by 6 bases and J by 2 bases, leaving 7 bases between them. Looked up from germline, CDR1 is MDHEN and CDR2 is SYDVKM. As DNA, the CDR3 is TGTGCCAGCAGACTCGGGAACTATGGCTACACCTTC. Translating gives CASRLGNYGYTF.

V usage is TRBV6-1 and J usage is TRBJ2-5; the D gene is possibly TRBD2 (7 bases). The CDR3 has 14 amino acids. V was trimmed by 4 bases and J by 6 bases, leaving 15 bases between them. Per germline, CDR1 MNHNS and CDR2 SASEGT. The chain's CDR3 is CASSVGGGLQTQYF. For the CDR3, the DNA is TGTGCCAGCAGTGTTGGGGGGGGCTTACAGACCCAGTACTTC.

This rearrangement joins TRBV11-1 to TRBJ2-5, with D tentatively TRBD1 (5 bases). This CDR3 region has 14 residues. CDR1 and CDR2 (germline): SGHAT, FQDESV (reference sequence). Deletions cut 4 bases from V and 5 bases from J, with 14 bases between. The CDR3 loop reads CASSYTGARETQYF. The CDR3 nucleotides are TGTGCCAGCAGCTATACAGGCGCCAGGGAGACCCAGTACTTC. Supplemented by reference TRBV11-1 and TRBJ2-5, the full variable domain reads EAEVAQSPRYKITEKSQAVAFWCDPISGHATLYWYRQILGQGPELLVQFQDESVVDDSQLPKDRFSAERLKGVDSTLKIQPAELGDSAMYLCASSYTGARETQYFGPGTRLLVL.

This chain links TRBV30 with TRBJ1-5; 7 bases align to TRBD1. Germline V lookup: CDR1 GTSNPN, CDR2 SVGIG (reference sequence). The junction had 2 bases not matched to a gene; V was cut back by 3 bases and J by 0 bases. The CDR3 length is 14 residues. CDR3 coding DNA: TGTGCCTGGAGAGGGACAGCTAGCAATCAGCCCCAGCATTTT. This gives the protein CAWRGTASNQPQHF.

The chain uses TRBV15 and TRBJ2-2, with a possible D match to TRBD2 (6 bases). Looked up from germline, CDR1 is LNHNV and CDR2 is YYDKDF (reference sequence). The CDR3 spans 15 residues. Trimming cost V 4 bases and J 6 bases, with 15 bases left between them. The CDR3 sequence: CATSTRTGAAGELFF. The CDR3 coding sequence is TGTGCCACCAGCACACGCACGGGAGCCGCCGGGGAGCTGTTTTTT. The full variable domain, its missing parts supplied by reference TRBV15 and TRBJ2-2, is DAMVIQNPRYQVTQFGKPVTLSCSQTLNHNVMYWYQQKSSQAPKLLFHYYDKDFNNEADTPDNFQSRRPNTSFCFLDIRSPGLGDTAMYLCATSTRTGAAGELFFGEGSRLTVL.

The genes are TRBV15 and TRBJ2-5; 7 bases align to TRBD1. The germline V gene encodes CDR1 LNHNV and CDR2 YYDKDF (reference sequence). V gave up 3 bases and J gave up 3 bases; unmatched junction bases: 4. This CDR3 is built from 14 residues. The CDR3 loop is CATSRTGLKETQYF. DNA of the CDR3: TGTGCCACCAGCAGGACAGGGTTGAAAGAGACCCAGTACTTC.

The chain combines TRBV11-1 with TRBJ1-2, with 7 nucleotides matching TRBD1. The CDR3 loop spans 13 amino acids. Per germline, CDR1 SGHAT and CDR2 FQDESV (reference sequence). Trimming at V came to 5 bases and at J to 2 bases, leaving 2 bases not matched to a gene. For the CDR3, the DNA is TGTGCCAGCAGCCAGACAGGGAACTATGGCTACACCTTC. It yields the protein CASSQTGNYGYTF.

The gene calls are TRBV25-1 and TRBJ2-2; possible D gene TRBD1, 6 bases. V dropped 6 bases and J dropped 4 bases, with 9 bases sitting between them. The CDR3 is made up of 13 amino acids. CDR1 is MGHDK and CDR2 is SYGVNS in the germline V gene. CDR3: CASSPQGTGELFF. As DNA, the CDR3 is TGTGCCAGCAGCCCACAGGGCACCGGGGAGCTGTTTTTT. Drawing the rest from reference TRBV25-1 and TRBJ2-2, the complete variable domain is EADIYQTPRYLVIGTGKKITLECSQTMGHDKMYWYQQDPGMELHLIHYSYGVNSTEKGDLSSESTVSRIRTEHFPLTLESARPSHTSQYLCASSPQGTGELFFGEGSRLTVL.

V gene TRBV4-1 combines with J gene TRBJ1-3; possible D gene TRBD1, 6 bases. Trimming removed 1 base from V and 4 bases from J, with 17 bases in between. CDR1 is MGHRA, CDR2 YSYEKL, per germline. The CDR3 extends over 17 amino acids. The CDR3 DNA follows: TGCGCCAGCAGCCAAGTTACGGCGGGGGCGCGGGGAAACACCATATATTTT. It yields the protein CASSQVTAGARGNTIYF.

The rearrangement links TRBV10-1 to TRBJ2-4, with D tentatively TRBD1 (5 bases). The CDR3 spans 16 residues. CDR1 is WNHNN, CDR2 SYGVQD, per germline (reference sequence). The germline V and J ends were trimmed by 0 bases and 1 base, with 10 bases remaining between them. CDR3 residues: CASSESQGEAKNIQYF. The CDR3 coding sequence is TGCGCCAGCAGTGAGTCCCAGGGTGAGGCCAAAAACATTCAGTACTTC.

The chain joins TRBV5-1 to TRBJ1-3; D is unresolved. CDR1 is SGHRS, CDR2 YFSETQ, per germline. This CDR3 spans 14 amino acids. The V and J ends lost 0 bases and 2 bases respectively, with 6 bases between them. The CDR3 sequence: CASSLVSAGNTIYF. In nucleotides, the CDR3 is TGCGCCAGCAGCTTGGTGTCAGCTGGAAACACCATATATTTT. The full variable domain, its missing parts supplied by reference TRBV5-1 and TRBJ1-3, is KAGVTQTPRYLIKTRGQQVTLSCSPISGHRSVSWYQQTPGQGLQFLFEYFSETQRNKGNFPGRFSGRQFSNSRSEMNVSTLELGDSALYLCASSLVSAGNTIYFGEGSWLTVV.

The chain recombines TRBV10-3 with TRBJ1-1, with D hard to call. The V and J ends lost 8 bases and 1 base respectively, with 11 bases between them. This CDR3 contains 13 residues. Germline V gene data show CDR1 as ENHRY and CDR2 as SYGVKD. The CDR3 loop is CAIGPEANTEAFF. CDR3 sequence (DNA): TGTGCCATCGGCCCAGAGGCGAACACTGAAGCTTTCTTT.

This chain joins TRBV9 and TRBJ2-1; 7 bases are shared with TRBD1. Germline V lookup: CDR1 SGDLS, CDR2 YYNGEE. This CDR3 is 14 amino acids long. V lost 4 bases to trimming and J lost 9 bases; unmatched junction nucleotides: 10. CDR3 coding DNA: TGTGCCAGCAGCCCCCCATGGACAGGTGGTGAGCAGTTCTTC. Its protein product is CASSPPWTGGEQFF.

This clone is a singleton in its sample. The V gene is TRBV4-1, the J gene TRBJ2-7, with D uncertain. Per germline, CDR1 MGHRA and CDR2 YSYEKL. V shed 0 bases and J shed 3 bases, with 12 bases lying between them. This CDR3 spans 15 amino acids. CDR3 sequence reads: CASSQDRNYLYEQYF. CDR3 nucleotide sequence: TGCGCCAGCAGCCAAGATAGGAACTACCTCTACGAGCAGTACTTC.

Here the CDR3 reads CATSKGQRSQAPYNEQFF. The DNA for the CDR3 is TGTGCCACCAGCAAGGGACAAAGGTCCCAGGCCCCCTACAATGAGCAGTTCTTC. V usage is TRBV15 and J usage is TRBJ2-1; the D gene is possibly TRBD1 (6 bases). This CDR3 comprises 18 residues. The V gene lost 4 bases and the J gene lost 2 bases, with 21 bases spanning the gap. The germline V gene encodes CDR1 LNHNV and CDR2 YYDKDF (reference sequence).

The rearrangement uses TRBV27 and TRBJ2-1; 8 nucleotides match TRBD2. Germline loops: CDR1 MNHEY, CDR2 SMNVEV (reference sequence). The CDR3 consists of 15 residues. The junction had 8 bases not matched to a gene; V was cut back by 8 bases and J by 2 bases. As DNA, the CDR3 is TGTGCCAGCGGTGACCGGACTAGCCCCTACAATGAGCAGTTCTTC. Encoded protein: CASGDRTSPYNEQFF.

The chain employs TRBV7-9 and TRBJ1-4; the match to TRBD1 covers 7 bases. With 4 bases clipped from V and 0 bases from J, the junction kept 8 bases outside the gene matches. CDR3 length: 17 residues. Per the germline V gene, CDR1 is SEHNR and CDR2 is FQNEAQ (reference sequence). This CDR3 is CASSSWTGRTTNEKLFF. The CDR3, as DNA: TGTGCCAGCAGCTCATGGACAGGAAGAACAACTAATGAAAAACTGTTTTTT.

In this sample, this clone turned up a few times. The CDR3 DNA is TGTGCCAGCAGCGCGGGGGATGCCGGAGACACCATATATTTT. It yields the protein CASSAGDAGDTIYF. This sequence joins TRBV9 and TRBJ1-3; a weak D match, TRBD1 (5 bases). This CDR3 has 14 amino acids. Germline assignment: CDR1 SGDLS and CDR2 YYNGEE. V dropped 3 bases and J dropped 8 bases, with 15 bases sitting between them.